The 10 T cell receptor beta chains below all came from one sample that was sequenced in a study of a mutant IDH1 vaccine in newly diagnosed glioma. Time point specified: baseline, week 1 (first vaccination visit). As to treatment: pre-vaccination baseline after standard-of-care therapy. Clones were sequenced by immunoSEQ multiplex PCR, and TCRdb holds only the in-frame ones, with some missing. The sample includes tens of thousands of clones, more than 85% of them seen just once. This sample comprised PBMCs, obtained from a glioma patient treated with radiotherapy, temozolomide or both. Every receptor here comes from a man aged 50 to 60 with glioma.

This sequence joins TRBV6-5 and TRBJ1-2, with D possibly TRBD1 on 6 matching bases. In germline, CDR1 is MNHEY, CDR2 SVGAGI. The CDR3 length is 13 residues. Trimming took 5 bases from V and 6 from J, leaving 13 bases between them. The CDR3 nucleotides are TGTGCCAGCAGTCTTGACAGGATGGATGGCTACACCTTC. It codes for CASSLDRMDGYTF.

V gene TRBV4-1 combines with J gene TRBJ1-2, with TRBD1 matching 7 bases. V shed 1 base and J 4 bases; nucleotides not matched to a gene: 6. The CDR3 length is 15 residues. Germline lookup yields CDR1 MGHRA and CDR2 YSYEKL. The DNA for the CDR3 is TGCGCCAGCAGCCAAGGTAGGGGACAGCTCTATGGCTACACCTTC. Amino acids: CASSQGRGQLYGYTF.

The V gene is TRBV5-4, the J gene TRBJ2-1, with 7 bases fitting TRBD2. Germline CDR1 is SGHNT and CDR2 is YYREEE (reference sequence). The CDR3 runs to 15 residues. V lost 4 bases and J lost 7; bases outside the gene matches: 11. CDR3 protein: CASSPNGGSLNEQFF. CDR3 DNA: TGTGCCAGCAGCCCCAATGGCGGGAGTCTAAATGAGCAGTTCTTC.

This sequence joins TRBV19 and TRBJ2-7; D is possibly TRBD1 (5 bases). The CDR3 is 17 amino acids. Germline assignment: CDR1 LNHDA and CDR2 SQIVND (reference sequence). Deletions cut 0 bases from V and 5 bases from J, with 20 bases between. The CDR3 DNA is TGTGCCAGTAGTATAGACCCCGGAACAGGAGCCTTTAACGAGCAGTACTTC. This gives the protein CASSIDPGTGAFNEQYF. Complete variable domain (other parts from reference TRBV19 and TRBJ2-7): DGGITQSPKYLFRKEGQNVTLSCEQNLNHDAMYWYRQDPGQGLRLIYYSQIVNDFQKGDIAEGYSVSREKKESFPLTVTSAQKNPTAFYLCASSIDPGTGAFNEQYFGPGTRLTVT.

The count of this clone is one. The chain has TRBV28 and TRBJ2-3; 7 nucleotides match TRBD1. This CDR3 comprises 13 residues. After removal of 3 bases from V and 7 bases from J, the junction contained 4 bases not matched to a gene. Germline V gives CDR1 MDHEN, CDR2 SYDVKM. CDR3 sequence: CASSLDRRNTQYF. The DNA of the CDR3 is TGTGCCAGCAGTTTGGACAGGCGAAATACGCAGTATTTT.

This rearrangement joins TRBV6-5 to TRBJ2-2, with 8 bases matching TRBD1. This CDR3 is built from 14 residues. J was trimmed by 6 bases and V by 5 bases; bases with no gene match: 5. The germline V gene encodes CDR1 MNHEY and CDR2 SVGAGI. The CDR3 DNA follows: TGTGCCAGCAGTACGACAGGGGCGGCCGGGGAGCTGTTTTTT. Translated, it gives CASSTTGAAGELFF.

The chain has TRBV9 and TRBJ1-2; 9 nucleotides agree with TRBD1. This CDR3 spans 16 amino acids. Germline assignment: CDR1 SGDLS and CDR2 YYNGEE. Trimming removed 0 bases from V and 4 bases from J; junction bases left unmatched: 7. The CDR3 here is CASSVAGGQGGYGYTF. The CDR3 bases are TGTGCCAGCAGCGTAGCTGGGGGACAGGGTGGCTATGGCTACACCTTC.

The V gene is TRBV7-8, the J gene TRBJ2-3; D may correspond to TRBD1 or TRBD2 (6 bases each). The CDR3 totals 14 residues. Trimming cost V 8 bases and J 0 bases, with 12 bases left between them. The V gene's germline CDR1 is SGHVS and CDR2 FQNEAQ. CDR3 nucleotide sequence: TGTGCCAGCGAAAAGGGGGGTAGCACAGATACGCAGTATTTT. Its protein product is CASEKGGSTDTQYF.

The CDR3 here is CASSRDRAGNTIYF. The CDR3 coding sequence is TGTGCCAGCAGCCGAGACAGGGCTGGAAACACCATATATTTT. The chain is built from TRBV6-5 and TRBJ1-3, with 7 positions matching TRBD1. V dropped 6 bases and J dropped 2; count of bases not matched to a gene: 4. The CDR3 is 14 amino acids. Per the germline V gene, CDR1 is MNHEY and CDR2 is SVGAGI.

The chain combines TRBV6-1 with TRBJ1-5; 7 bases are a match to TRBD1. CDR3 length: 13 amino acids. Trimming at V came to 7 bases and at J to 4 bases, leaving 4 bases not matched to a gene. Germline values: CDR1 MNHNS, CDR2 SASEGT. CDR3 region: CASKGTVNQPQHF. The CDR3 DNA follows: TGTGCCAGCAAAGGGACAGTTAATCAGCCCCAGCATTTT.